This record covers a single T cell receptor (beta chain). Its antigen remains unknown. The sample belongs to a study of T cells after posttransplantation cyclophosphamide. General observations from the study: After PTCy, TRB diversity resembled that of CNI/methotrexate controls. Later post-transplant blood repertoires were often dominated by donor CD8+ memory clones.

This CDR3 spans 16 amino acids. The ends lost 3 bases at V and 4 bases at J; junction bases unmatched: 11. CDR1 LGHNA and CDR2 YSLEER come from the germline V gene. Libraries were prepared by immunoSEQ multiplex PCR; TCRdb keeps only in-frame clonotypes and omits some of them. Counted here are approximately 22,000 clones, 73% occurring once; the ten biggest clones make up approximately 0.59%. V usage is TRBV4-3 and J usage is TRBJ1-2, with TRBD1 matching 7 bases. The TCR comes from an older woman in good health, CMV-negative, and a related stem cell transplant donor. Material for sequencing was memory CD4+ T cells sorted from PBMCs. CDR3 in amino acids: CASSQQGGRGRYGYTF. CDR3 nucleotide sequence: TGCGCCAGCAGCCAGCAAGGGGGCAGGGGACGCTATGGCTACACCTTC.